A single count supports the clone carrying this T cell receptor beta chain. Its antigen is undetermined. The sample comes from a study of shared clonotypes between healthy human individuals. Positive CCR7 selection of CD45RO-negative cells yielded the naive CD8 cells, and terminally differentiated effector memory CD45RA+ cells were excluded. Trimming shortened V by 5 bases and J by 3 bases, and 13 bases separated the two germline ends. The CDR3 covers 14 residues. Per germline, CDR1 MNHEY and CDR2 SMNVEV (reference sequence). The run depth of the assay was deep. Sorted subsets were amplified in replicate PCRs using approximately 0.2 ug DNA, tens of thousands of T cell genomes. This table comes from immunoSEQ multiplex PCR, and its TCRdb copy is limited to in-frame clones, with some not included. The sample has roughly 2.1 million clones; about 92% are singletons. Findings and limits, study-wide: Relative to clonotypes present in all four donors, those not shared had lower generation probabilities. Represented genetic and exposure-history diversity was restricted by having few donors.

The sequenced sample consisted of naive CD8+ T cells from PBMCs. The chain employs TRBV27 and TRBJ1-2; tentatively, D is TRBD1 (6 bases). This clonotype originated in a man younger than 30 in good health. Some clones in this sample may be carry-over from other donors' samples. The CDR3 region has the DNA TGTGCCAGCAGTCCGTTACAGGGAGACTATGGCTACACCTTC. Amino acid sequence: CASSPLQGDYGYTF.